Presented here are 27 T cell receptor beta chains from one specimen sequenced in a study of tumor-infiltrating lymphocytes in primary liver carcinoma. The researchers produced TCR beta cDNA from roughly 550 ng total RNA with a constant-region primer. ARM-PCR was slightly modified, and three nested multiplex PCR rounds with it gave rise to the TCR beta libraries. In the first two PCR rounds, TRBV1-TRBV30 forward primers were paired with a C-beta reverse primer, and each round lasted about 9 cycles. In TCRdb, the multiplex PCR reads were re-called with MiXCR into one record per CDR3 protein. The table includes approximately 330,000 distinct CDR3 sequences, almost 65% detected once. Alongside blood RNA obtained from unsorted whole blood, germline DNA was also extracted. The specimen sequenced was peripheral blood. The receptors here all came from a man aged 35-49 years with primary liver carcinoma and hepatitis B virus infection.

Ten or more counts support this clonotype. This rearrangement joins TRBV12-3 or TRBV12-4 to TRBJ1-1; no firm D call. The CDR3 consists of 18 residues. Trimming shortened V by 3 bases and J by 0 bases, and 20 bases separated the two germline ends. This CDR3 is CASSFLGPPGGMNTEAFF. CDR3 bases: TGTGCCAGCAGTTTTTTAGGCCCGCCCGGAGGGATGAACACTGAAGCTTTCTTT.

This clonotype was recorded a few times. The chain recombines TRBV5-4 with TRBJ2-2; D ambiguous. CDR1 is SGHNT, CDR2 YYREEE, per germline (reference sequence). V was shortened by 2 bases and J by 4 bases, with 6 bases between the two germline ends. This CDR3 has 13 residues. CDR3 residues: CASSFESTGELFF. The CDR3 DNA reads as TGTGCCAGCAGCTTTGAGAGCACCGGGGAGCTGTTTTTT.

This clonotype has a handful of counts. Possible read error: a much larger clone is one base away. The V call is TRBV6-5, the J call TRBJ2-3, with D maybe TRBD1 (5 bases). The CDR3 spans 13 residues. CDR1 and CDR2 (germline): MNHEY, SVGAGI. The CDR3 region has the DNA TGTGCCAGCAGTTACAAGGACACAAATACGCAGTATTTT. Translation: CASSYKDTNTQYF.

To note about this clonotype: A much larger clone differs from this one at a single base, so this may be a read error. The chain has TRBV29-1 and TRBJ2-3, with 8 bases lining up with TRBD1. The CDR3 spans 13 residues. Germline values: CDR1 SQVTM, CDR2 ANQGSEA. V lost 7 bases to trimming and J lost 8 bases; unmatched junction nucleotides: 11. The CDR3 DNA is TGCAGCGCCGGGACAGGCCGTACGGGTACGCAGTATTTT. Its translation: CSAGTGRTGTQYF.

The rearrangement uses TRBV11-2 and TRBJ2-3; possibly TRBD2 for D (6 bases). V lost 4 bases and J 11 bases, leaving 22 bases between the germline ends. CDR3 length: 15 residues. Per the germline V gene, CDR1 is SGHAT and CDR2 is FQNNGV. Written as DNA, the CDR3 is TGTGCCAGCAGCTACCAAGCGGGTTTCACAGGTATGCAGTATTTT. Amino acids: CASSYQAGFTGMQYF.

The sample holds one count of this clonotype. A much bigger clone sits one base away, suggesting this may be a read error. This chain links TRBV10-3 with TRBJ1-6; D might be TRBD1 (5 bases). Germline values: CDR1 ENHRY, CDR2 SYGVKD. CDR3 size: 13 residues. The CDR3 sequence is CAIKGQNNSPLLF. As DNA, the CDR3 is TGTGCCATCAAAGGACAAAATAATTCACCCCTCCTCTTT.

A remark on this clonotype: An end of the junction does not agree with germline; a read error may underlie this. V usage is TRBV29-1 and J usage is TRBJ2-7; D is possibly TRBD1 (6 bases). The V gene's germline CDR1 is SQVTM and CDR2 ANQGSEA. The CDR3 sequence is 13 residues long. In DNA form, the CDR3 reads TGCAGCGTTGCTGGGGACAAAAACTACGAGCAGTATTTC. It yields the protein CSVAGDKNYEQYF.

The sample holds many counts of this clonotype. This rearrangement joins TRBV6-2 or TRBV6-3 to TRBJ1-2, with D perhaps TRBD1 (5 bases). The CDR3 length is 14 residues. CDR1 and CDR2 from the germline V gene are MNHEY and SVGEGT. V lost 4 bases and J 4 bases, leaving 13 bases between the germline ends. CDR3 DNA sequence: TGTGCCAGCAGTTCGGGACCGACGTCCTATGGCTACACCTTC. Encoded protein: CASSSGPTSYGYTF.

The chain employs TRBV21-1 and TRBJ2-1; the D call in the table, TRBD1, was not verified against the DNA. TRBV21-1 is a known pseudogene. This CDR3 is built from 17 residues. CDR3 nucleotides: TGTGCCAGCGAGGACAGGGCTCACTCCGGCCCCTTCGATGAGCAGTTCTTC. Protein product: CASEDRAHSGPFDEQFF.

Notes on this clonotype: The junction departs from germline at one end; a sequencing error may be responsible. The chain couples TRBV5-5 to TRBJ1-4; a possible D gene is TRBD1 (6 bases). The CDR3 contains 14 residues. The germline gives CDR1 SGHKS, CDR2 YYEKEE (reference sequence). The DNA of the CDR3 is TGTGTCAGCATCTGGGAAACAGGGAATGAAAAACTGTTTTTT. Translation gives CVSIWETGNEKLFF.

With respect to this clonotype: A much larger clone lies one base from this, so it may be a read error. Here the CDR3 DNA reads TGCGCCAGCAGGACCCGGAGGGAGACAGATACGCAGTATTTT. It codes for CASRTRRETDTQYF. The rearrangement links TRBV4-1 to TRBJ2-3; a weak D match, TRBD2 (6 bases). Germline V gives CDR1 MGHRA, CDR2 YSYEKL. The CDR3 has 14 residues. V lost 6 bases and J 3 bases, leaving 13 bases between the germline ends.

This chain connects TRBV11-2 to TRBJ2-5, with D uncertain. This CDR3 has 13 residues. V dropped 1 base and J dropped 4 bases, with 7 bases sitting between them. Per the germline V gene, CDR1 is SGHAT and CDR2 is FQNNGV. CDR3 protein: CASSLGISETQYF. In nucleotides, the CDR3 is TGTGCCAGCAGCTTAGGCATATCAGAGACCCAGTACTTC. The whole variable domain, remainder taken from reference TRBV11-2 and TRBJ2-5, is EAGVAQSPRYKIIEKRQSVAFWCNPISGHATLYWYQQILGQGPKLLIQFQNNGVVDDSQLPKDRFSAERLKGVDSTLKIQPAKLEDSAVYLCASSLGISETQYFGPGTRLLVL.

This rearrangement joins TRBV6-1 to TRBJ1-4; D not resolved. The CDR3 has 19 residues. Germline assignment: CDR1 MNHNS and CDR2 SASEGT. V dropped 2 bases and J dropped 1 base, with 20 bases sitting between them. Here the CDR3 reads CASSESLLGLTGTNEKLFF. The DNA of the CDR3 is TGTGCCAGCAGTGAAAGTCTGCTTGGGTTGACGGGAACTAATGAAAAACTGTTTTTT.

This clonotype was picked up many times. CDR3 residues: CASSQDPNIQYF. In nucleotides, the CDR3 is TGCGCCAGCAGCCAAGATCCCAACATTCAGTACTTC. The chain is built from TRBV4-3 and TRBJ2-4; D is uncertain. The V and J ends lost 0 bases and 7 bases respectively, with 4 bases between them. The CDR3 spans 12 residues. The germline CDR1 and CDR2 sequences are LGHNA and YSLEER.

This rearrangement joins TRBV11-2 to TRBJ2-2; 10 nucleotides align to TRBD2. In germline, CDR1 is SGHAT, CDR2 FQNNGV. The CDR3 contains 17 residues. The V gene end was trimmed by 4 bases and the J gene end by 9 bases; junction bases not matched to a gene: 14. CDR3 sequence: CASSSPSPAGGNRELFF. The CDR3 coding sequence is TGTGCCAGCAGCTCCCCCTCGCCAGCGGGAGGGAACCGGGAGCTGTTTTTT.

V gene TRBV28 combines with J gene TRBJ2-2, with D tentatively TRBD1 or TRBD2 (5 bases each). The V end was cut by 6 bases, the J end by 5 bases, with 19 bases between. CDR3 length equals 16 residues. Germline V gives CDR1 MDHEN, CDR2 SYDVKM. For the CDR3, the DNA is TGTGCCAGCAGCCCCCCCGGGGACCGGTTAACCGGGGAGCTGTTTTTT. Its translation: CASSPPGDRLTGELFF. The full variable domain, its missing parts supplied by reference TRBV28 and TRBJ2-2, is DVKVTQSSRYLVKRTGEKVFLECVQDMDHENMFWYRQDPGLGLRLIYFSYDVKMKEKGDIPEGYSVSREKKERFSLILESASTNQTSMYLCASSPPGDRLTGELFFGEGSRLTVL.

About this clonotype itself: Relative to the germline gene, one junction end is altered; a read error may explain this. The chain is built from TRBV11-2 and TRBJ1-2; D gene ambiguous. Germline values: CDR1 SGHAT, CDR2 FQNNGV. CDR3 size: 13 residues. DNA for the CDR3: TGTGACAGCAGCTCTTCGTGCGGCTATGGCTACACCTTC. Translating gives CDSSSSCGYGYTF.

J is TRBJ1-2 and V is TRBV5-5, with a weak D call TRBD1 (5 bases). Per germline, CDR1 SGHKS and CDR2 YYEKEE (reference sequence). The CDR3 consists of 13 residues. The V end was cut by 6 bases, the J end by 2 bases, with 11 bases between. DNA for the CDR3: TGTGCCAGCAACTTTAGACAGAACTATGGCTACACCTTC. Amino acid sequence: CASNFRQNYGYTF.

In this sample, this clonotype turned up once. The junction departs from the called germline gene at one end, perhaps through a read error. This chain links TRBV29-1 with TRBJ2-5; unclear D gene. Germline V CDR1 and CDR2: SQVTM, ANQGSEA. CDR3 length: 13 amino acids. The DNA of the CDR3 is TGTAGCATCCCTTGGACGGCACAAGAGACCCAGTACTTC. Protein: CSIPWTAQETQYF.

This chain uses TRBV11-2 with TRBJ2-1; 8 positions match TRBD2. The CDR3 is made up of 16 amino acids. The V gene's germline CDR1 is SGHAT and CDR2 FQNNGV. The V segment lost 7 bases and the J segment 0 bases; nucleotides outside the gene matches: 8. The CDR3 DNA is TGTGCCAGCAACTTGGCGGGGGGACTCTCCTACAATGAGCAGTTCTTC. It specifies CASNLAGGLSYNEQFF. Complete variable domain (other parts from reference TRBV11-2 and TRBJ2-1): EAGVAQSPRYKIIEKRQSVAFWCNPISGHATLYWYQQILGQGPKLLIQFQNNGVVDDSQLPKDRFSAERLKGVDSTLKIQPAKLEDSAVYLCASNLAGGLSYNEQFFGPGTRLTVL.

At least ten counts were recorded for this clonotype. J is TRBJ1-6 and V is TRBV6-1; TRBD1 might be the D (5 bases). Germline CDR1 and CDR2: MNHNS and SASEGT. This CDR3 is 13 amino acids long. V shed 5 bases and J shed 10 bases, with 12 bases lying between them. The CDR3 reads CASSWERGSPLHF. In DNA form, the CDR3 reads TGTGCCAGCAGTTGGGAGCGGGGCTCACCCCTCCACTTT.

Regarding this clonotype: Mismatch with germline at one junction end may stem from a read error. The V gene is TRBV11-2, the J gene TRBJ2-3; possible D gene TRBD2, 6 bases. CDR1 SGHAT and CDR2 FQNNGV come from the germline V gene. This CDR3 region has 19 residues. The CDR3 sequence is CASSPISPALADSTDAQYF. CDR3 sequence (DNA): TGTGCCAGCAGCCCCATAAGCCCGGCACTAGCAGATAGCACAGATGCGCAGTATTTT.

This clonotype appeared a few times. V is TRBV6-6 and J is TRBJ2-2; perhaps D is TRBD1 or TRBD2 (5 bases each). The germline CDR1 and CDR2 sequences are MNHNY and SVGAGI (reference sequence). Trimming stripped 6 bases from V and 0 bases from J, with 14 bases between. The CDR3 runs to 16 residues. The CDR3 spells CASRVWDAANTGELFF. The DNA for the CDR3 is TGTGCCAGCAGGGTCTGGGACGCCGCGAACACCGGGGAGCTGTTTTTT.

CDR3 in amino acids: CASSQVASFYNEQFF. In nucleotides, the CDR3 is TGCGCCAGCAGCCAAGTTGCGTCCTTCTACAATGAGCAGTTCTTC. This chain joins TRBV4-3 and TRBJ2-1; D call uncertain. V lost 1 base to trimming and J lost 3 bases, with 10 bases between them. Germline-derived CDR1 and CDR2 are LGHNA and YSLEER. CDR3 length: 15 residues.

On this clonotype: A read error is possible here, since a much larger clone lies one base away. The V gene is TRBV4-3, the J gene TRBJ2-7; D uncertain. The J call is in doubt because the DNA end fits TRBJ2-5 better. From germline, CDR1 is LGHNA and CDR2 YSLEER. The CDR3 extends over 16 amino acids. CDR3 coding DNA: TGCGCCAGCAGCCAAGGTGCGCCCTTGTCACAAGAGACCCAGTACTTC. Its translation is CASSQGAPLSQETQYF.

The V and J genes are TRBV5-4 and TRBJ2-4; TRBD1 aligns across 8 bases. The CDR3 consists of 15 residues. Germline V gives CDR1 SGHNT, CDR2 YYREEE (reference sequence). Trimming at V came to 3 bases and at J to 9 bases, leaving 11 bases not matched to a gene. CDR3 in amino acids: CASSSTGQGRFIQYF. CDR3 coding DNA: TGTGCCAGCAGCTCAACTGGACAGGGAAGATTCATTCAGTACTTC.

The CDR3 bases are TGTGCCAGCAGTCCGGACCGATCCTACGAGCAGTACTTC. Translated, it gives CASSPDRSYEQYF. The chain joins TRBV11-2 to TRBJ2-7; D uncertain. Trimming removed 6 bases at V and 1 base at J, with 10 bases between. Looked up from germline, CDR1 is SGHAT and CDR2 is FQNNGV. This CDR3 comprises 13 residues.